This T cell receptor (beta chain) was recovered during a study of neurological immune-mediated disorders. Time point of the sample: longitudinal time-point 1 (baseline). 5'RACE with 10-nucleotide random UMIs generated the cDNA. MiXCR, applied by TCRdb to the 5' RACE reads, yields one record per CDR3 protein. The data hold some 49,000 distinct CDR3 sequences, with 9% to 10% observed a single time. This CDR3 has 12 amino acids. With 7 bases removed from V and 5 bases from J, the gap between germline ends came to 11 bases. Germline assignment: CDR1 MNHNS and CDR2 SASEGT. This sequence joins TRBV6-1 and TRBJ2-5; D uncertain. Sequencing was performed on PBMCs. This TCR derives from a woman in her 40s in good health. The chain's CDR3 is CASIGVAETQYF. CDR3 in DNA: TGTGCCAGCATCGGCGTCGCGGAGACCCAGTACTTC.